This note documents a single TCR beta chain sequence. It has no known antigen specificity. No much larger clone exists at a distance of one base, and base qualities are not known. This record comes from a study of blood T cell repertoires in COVID-19 (dated by TCRdb to about 2020). With respect to the entire study: Samples from collaborators originated in the United States, Italy and Spain and spanned both the acute and convalescent phases of COVID-19. The material from the prospective study consisted of cDNA or gDNA derived from T cells, B-cell-depleted T cells, or PBMCs. The dataset comprised deeply sampled blood TCRbeta repertoires from subjects exposed to, actively infected with, or recovered from COVID-19. The repertoires were released in a freely available public database intended as a resource for research on the immune response to SARS-CoV-2. The samples were drawn from two sources: the first 160 participants of the ongoing ImmuneRACE study, and 1,200 or so subjects contributed by 6 global collaborators. Nearly every sample came with metadata listing a de-identified subject ID, COVID-19 status, age in years and sex. Where available, HLA class I and class II types were obtained from metadata supplied by the sample provider rather than from assay-based typing.

Results and caveats for the whole study, not just this receptor: How much clinical and demographic metadata was included differed by source and by participant, and the metadata was provided uncurated.

TCRbeta CDR3 regions were amplified from genomic DNA by means of the immunoSEQ Assay, a bias-controlled multiplex PCR. Processing in the source paper ran as follows. Nucleated cell counts per sample were estimated from amplification of reference gene primers within the assay. To quantify the absolute abundance of each unique TCRbeta CDR3 rearrangement, sequence reads were collapsed and filtered. Productive Simpson clonality was computed per sample as the square root of Simpson's diversity index over productive rearrangements. Sourced from immuneACCESS, this table was stored by TCRdb with only in-frame sequences that have V and J called. A share of the clones is absent; for the studies checked, an unresolved V gene accounts for under half, and the remainder has no known explanation. The V and J calls and the clone size are those of that table, but D and trimming were determined from the DNA. For this sample the table gives 190,000 or so clones, of which more than 70% were detected only once. The leading ten clones occupy approximately 2.9% of the sample.

Each collaborating institution followed its own protocols to collect whole blood in K2EDTA tubes. For TCRbeta analysis, collaborators shipped samples in one of three forms: frozen whole blood, isolated PBMCs, or DNA extracted from either of those sample types. The CDR3 measures 17 amino acids from cysteine to phenylalanine. Of all the DNA, just the CDR3 is kept, 51 bases in frame from base 1. At the junction V is shortened by 4 bases and J by 3 bases; bases outside the gene matches: 13. As encoded in the germline V gene, CDR1 is MGHRA while CDR2 is YSYEKL. The sequence is built from TRBV4-1 and TRBJ2-3, with 7 central nucleotides matching TRBD2. The source of this sequence is a man in his forties or fifties with active or convalescent COVID-19. Sequencing was performed on peripheral blood. The CDR3 region: CASSPYRGGGSTDTQYF. The DNA is TGCGCCAGCAGCCCCTATCGTGGCGGGGGTAGTACAGATACGCAGTATTTT.